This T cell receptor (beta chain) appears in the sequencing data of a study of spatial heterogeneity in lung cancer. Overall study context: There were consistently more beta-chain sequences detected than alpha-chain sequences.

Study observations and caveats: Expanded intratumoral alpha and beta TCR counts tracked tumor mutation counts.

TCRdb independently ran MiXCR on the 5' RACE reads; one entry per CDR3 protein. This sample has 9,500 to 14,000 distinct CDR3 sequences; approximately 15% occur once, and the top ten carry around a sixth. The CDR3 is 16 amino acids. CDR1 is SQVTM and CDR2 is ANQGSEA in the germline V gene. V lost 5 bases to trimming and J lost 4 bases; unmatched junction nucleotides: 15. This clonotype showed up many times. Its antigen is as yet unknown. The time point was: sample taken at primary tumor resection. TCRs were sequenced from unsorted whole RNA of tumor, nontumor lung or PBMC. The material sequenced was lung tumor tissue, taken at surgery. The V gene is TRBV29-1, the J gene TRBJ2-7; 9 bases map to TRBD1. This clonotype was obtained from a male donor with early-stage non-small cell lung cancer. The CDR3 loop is CSVRGDREGKRYEQYF. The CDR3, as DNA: TGCAGCGTTCGGGGGGACAGGGAAGGTAAGAGGTACGAGCAGTACTTC.